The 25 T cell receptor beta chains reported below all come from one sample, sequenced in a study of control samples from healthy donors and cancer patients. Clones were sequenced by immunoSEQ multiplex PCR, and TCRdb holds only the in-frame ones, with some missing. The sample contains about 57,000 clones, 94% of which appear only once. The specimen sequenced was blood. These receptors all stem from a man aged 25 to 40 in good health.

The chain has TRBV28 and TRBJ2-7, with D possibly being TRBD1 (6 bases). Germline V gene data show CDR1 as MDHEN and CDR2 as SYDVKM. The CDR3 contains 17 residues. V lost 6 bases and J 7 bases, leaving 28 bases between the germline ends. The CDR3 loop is CASRGASYLKGLGEQYF. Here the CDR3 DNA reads TGTGCCAGCAGGGGGGCCAGTTACCTCAAGGGGCTGGGAGAGCAGTACTTC.

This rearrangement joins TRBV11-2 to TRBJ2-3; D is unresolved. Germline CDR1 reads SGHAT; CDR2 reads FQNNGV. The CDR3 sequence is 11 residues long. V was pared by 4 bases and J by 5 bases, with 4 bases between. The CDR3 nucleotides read TGTGCCAGCAGCTCTCTAGATACGCAGTATTTT. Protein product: CASSSLDTQYF.

CDR3 DNA: TGTGCCAGCAGCTTGGACAGGGGTATGAACACTGAAGCTTTCTTT. Its translation is CASSLDRGMNTEAFF. V gene TRBV5-4 combines with J gene TRBJ1-1; 7 bases match TRBD1. Trimming at V came to 0 bases and at J to 0 bases, leaving 2 bases not matched to a gene. CDR1 is SGHNT and CDR2 is YYREEE in the germline V gene (reference sequence). The CDR3 sequence is 15 residues long.

DNA for the CDR3: TGTGCCAGCAGCTTAGAGGTAGGCAGGGACGTTCGCACTGAAGCTTTCTTT. This sequence encodes CASSLEVGRDVRTEAFF. The chain combines TRBV13 with TRBJ1-1, with a weak D call TRBD1 (5 bases). The germline V gene encodes CDR1 PRHDT and CDR2 FYEKMQ (reference sequence). V was cut by 1 base and J by 4 bases, with 19 bases left in between. The CDR3 runs 17 residues.

The DNA of the CDR3 is TGTGCCTGGACAGGGGGCATAGGCGAGCAGTACTTC. Residues: CAWTGGIGEQYF. The chain has TRBV30 and TRBJ2-7, with 8 bases that match TRBD1. The V and J ends lost 4 bases and 6 bases, in that order; junction bases with no gene match: 5. The germline V gene has CDR1 GTSNPN and CDR2 SVGIG (reference sequence). There are 12 residues in the CDR3.

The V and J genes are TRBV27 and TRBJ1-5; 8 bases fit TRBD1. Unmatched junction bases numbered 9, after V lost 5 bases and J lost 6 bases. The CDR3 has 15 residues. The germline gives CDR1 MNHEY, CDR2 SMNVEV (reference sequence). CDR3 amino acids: CASSQRQGSGQPQHF. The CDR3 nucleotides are TGTGCCAGCAGTCAGAGACAGGGGAGTGGTCAGCCCCAGCATTTT.

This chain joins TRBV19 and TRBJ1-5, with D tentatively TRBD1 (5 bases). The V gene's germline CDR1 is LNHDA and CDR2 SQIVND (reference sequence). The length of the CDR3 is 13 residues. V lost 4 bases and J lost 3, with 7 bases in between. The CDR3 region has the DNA TGTGCCAGTAGTACAGGGCCCAATCAGCCCCAGCATTTT. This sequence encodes CASSTGPNQPQHF.

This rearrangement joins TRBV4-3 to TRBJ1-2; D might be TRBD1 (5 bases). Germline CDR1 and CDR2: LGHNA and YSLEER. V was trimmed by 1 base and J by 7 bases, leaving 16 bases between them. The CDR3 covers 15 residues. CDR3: CASSQVFGRGGGYTF. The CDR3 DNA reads TGCGCCAGCAGCCAAGTTTTCGGGAGGGGAGGTGGCTACACCTTC.

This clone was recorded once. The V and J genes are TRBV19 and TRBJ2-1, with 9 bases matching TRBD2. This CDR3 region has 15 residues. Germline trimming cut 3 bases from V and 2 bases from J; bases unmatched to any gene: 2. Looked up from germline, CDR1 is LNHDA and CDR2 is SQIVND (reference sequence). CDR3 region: CASSISSGAYNEQFF. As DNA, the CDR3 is TGTGCCAGTAGTATTTCTAGCGGGGCCTACAATGAGCAGTTCTTC. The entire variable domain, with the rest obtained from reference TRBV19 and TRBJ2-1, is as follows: DGGITQSPKYLFRKEGQNVTLSCEQNLNHDAMYWYRQDPGQGLRLIYYSQIVNDFQKGDIAEGYSVSREKKESFPLTVTSAQKNPTAFYLCASSISSGAYNEQFFGPGTRLTVL.

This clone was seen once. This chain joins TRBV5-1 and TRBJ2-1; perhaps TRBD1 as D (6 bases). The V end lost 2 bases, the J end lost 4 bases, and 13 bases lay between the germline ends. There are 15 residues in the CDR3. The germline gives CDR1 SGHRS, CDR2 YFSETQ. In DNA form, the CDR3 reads TGCGCCAGCAGCTTTGGCCAGGGGTCTTACAATGAGCAGTTCTTC. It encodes CASSFGQGSYNEQFF.

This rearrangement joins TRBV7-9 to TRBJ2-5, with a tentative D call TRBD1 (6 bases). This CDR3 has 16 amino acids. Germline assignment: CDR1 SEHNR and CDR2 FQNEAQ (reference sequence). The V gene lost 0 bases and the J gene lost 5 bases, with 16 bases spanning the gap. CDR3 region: CASSLAYRASGETQYF. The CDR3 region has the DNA TGTGCCAGCAGCTTAGCGTACAGGGCGAGTGGGGAGACCCAGTACTTC.

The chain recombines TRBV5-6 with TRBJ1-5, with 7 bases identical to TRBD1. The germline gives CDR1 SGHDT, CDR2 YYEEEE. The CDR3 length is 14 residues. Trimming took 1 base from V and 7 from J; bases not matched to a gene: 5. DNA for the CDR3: TGTGCCAGCAGCTTGAAGGGGGCGGAACAGCCCCAGCATTTT. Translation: CASSLKGAEQPQHF.

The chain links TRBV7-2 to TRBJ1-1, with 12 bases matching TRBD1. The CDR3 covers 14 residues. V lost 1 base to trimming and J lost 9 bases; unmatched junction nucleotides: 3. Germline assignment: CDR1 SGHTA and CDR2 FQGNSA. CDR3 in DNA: TGTGCCAGCAGCTTAGAAGGGACAGGGGGCCAAGCTTTCTTT. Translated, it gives CASSLEGTGGQAFF.

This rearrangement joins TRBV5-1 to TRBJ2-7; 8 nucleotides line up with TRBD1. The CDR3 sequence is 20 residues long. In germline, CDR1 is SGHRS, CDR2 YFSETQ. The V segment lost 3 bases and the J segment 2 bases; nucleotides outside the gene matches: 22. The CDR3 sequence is CASSYVAGTGDILPTYEQYF. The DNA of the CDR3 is TGCGCCAGCAGCTACGTCGCCGGGACAGGAGACATTTTGCCAACCTACGAGCAGTACTTC.

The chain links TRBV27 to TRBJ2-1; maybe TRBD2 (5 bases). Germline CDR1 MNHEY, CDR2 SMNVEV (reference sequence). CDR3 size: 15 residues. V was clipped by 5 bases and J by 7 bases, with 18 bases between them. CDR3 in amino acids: CASSMGGLLTNEQFF. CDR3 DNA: TGTGCCAGCAGTATGGGCGGGCTTCTAACGAATGAGCAGTTCTTC.

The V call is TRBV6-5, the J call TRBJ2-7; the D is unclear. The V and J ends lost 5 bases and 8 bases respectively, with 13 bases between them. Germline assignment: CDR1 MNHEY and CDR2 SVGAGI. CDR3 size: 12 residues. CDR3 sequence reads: CASSPPVGQQYF. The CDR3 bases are TGTGCCAGCAGTCCGCCGGTCGGTCAGCAGTACTTC.

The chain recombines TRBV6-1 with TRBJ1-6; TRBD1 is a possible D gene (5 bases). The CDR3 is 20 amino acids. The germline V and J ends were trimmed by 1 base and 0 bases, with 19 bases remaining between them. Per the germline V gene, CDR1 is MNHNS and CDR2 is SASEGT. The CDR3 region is CASSEGVRGKGSSYNSPLHF. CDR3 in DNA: TGTGCCAGCAGTGAAGGGGTCCGGGGGAAAGGCAGCTCCTATAATTCACCCCTCCACTTT.

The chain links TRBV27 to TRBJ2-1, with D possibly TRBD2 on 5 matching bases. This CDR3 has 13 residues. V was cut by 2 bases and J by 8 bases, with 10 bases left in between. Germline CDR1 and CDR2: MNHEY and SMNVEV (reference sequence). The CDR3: CASSLGLAYEQFF. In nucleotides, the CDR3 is TGTGCCAGCAGTTTAGGGCTAGCCTATGAGCAGTTCTTC.

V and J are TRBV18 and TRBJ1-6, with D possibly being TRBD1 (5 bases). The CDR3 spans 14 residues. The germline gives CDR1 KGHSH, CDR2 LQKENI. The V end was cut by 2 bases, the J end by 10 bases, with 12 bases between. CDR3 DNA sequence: TGTGCCAGCTCACCATTTGCGGGGGAATCACCCCTCCACTTT. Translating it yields CASSPFAGESPLHF.

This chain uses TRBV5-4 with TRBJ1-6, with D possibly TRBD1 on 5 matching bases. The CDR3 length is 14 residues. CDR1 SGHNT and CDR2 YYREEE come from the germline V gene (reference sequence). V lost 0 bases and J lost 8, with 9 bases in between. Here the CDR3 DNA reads TGTGCCAGCAGCTTGGATGGGGGTTATTCACCCCTCCACTTT. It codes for CASSLDGGYSPLHF.

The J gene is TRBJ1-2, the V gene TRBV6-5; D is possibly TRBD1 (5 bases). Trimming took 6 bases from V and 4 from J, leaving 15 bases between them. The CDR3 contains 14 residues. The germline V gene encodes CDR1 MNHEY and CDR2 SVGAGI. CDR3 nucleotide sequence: TGTGCCAGCAGGGCAGGTGGTGGGGGCTATGGCTACACCTTC. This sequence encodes CASRAGGGGYGYTF.

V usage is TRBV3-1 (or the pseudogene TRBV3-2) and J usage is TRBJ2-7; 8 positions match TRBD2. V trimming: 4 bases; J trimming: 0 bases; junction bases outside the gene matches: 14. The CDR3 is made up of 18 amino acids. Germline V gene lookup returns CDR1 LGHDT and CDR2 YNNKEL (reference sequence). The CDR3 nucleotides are TGTGCCAGCAGCCTGTCCCGTGCTAGCGGGCACTCCTCCTACGAGCAGTACTTC. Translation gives CASSLSRASGHSSYEQYF.

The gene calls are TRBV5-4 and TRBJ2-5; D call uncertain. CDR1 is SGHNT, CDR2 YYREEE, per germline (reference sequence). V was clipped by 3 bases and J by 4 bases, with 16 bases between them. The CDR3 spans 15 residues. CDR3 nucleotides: TGTGCCAGCAGCTCTCGCCGGTCTTCGGGAGAGACCCAGTACTTC. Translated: CASSSRRSSGETQYF. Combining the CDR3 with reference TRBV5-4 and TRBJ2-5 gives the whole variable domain ETGVTQSPTHLIKTRGQQVTLRCSSQSGHNTVSWYQQALGQGPQFIFQYYREEENGRGNFPPRFSGLQFPNYSSELNVNALELDDSALYLCASSSRRSSGETQYFGPGTRLLVL.

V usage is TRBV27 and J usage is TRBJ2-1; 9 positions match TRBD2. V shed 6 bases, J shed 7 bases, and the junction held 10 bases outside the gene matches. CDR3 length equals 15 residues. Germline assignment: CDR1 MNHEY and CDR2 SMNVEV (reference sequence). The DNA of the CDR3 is TGTGCCAGCAGCCTGGGCGGGGGGGGCCAGAATGAGCAGTTCTTC. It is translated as CASSLGGGGQNEQFF.

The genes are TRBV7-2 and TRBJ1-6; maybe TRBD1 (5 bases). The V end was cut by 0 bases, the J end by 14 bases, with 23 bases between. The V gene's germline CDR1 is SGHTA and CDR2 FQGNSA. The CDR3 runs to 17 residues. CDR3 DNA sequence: TGTGCCAGCAGCTTAGCCAAGACAGCCTTTACTCGTCCGACCCTCCACTTT. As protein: CASSLAKTAFTRPTLHF.